These 18 T cell receptor beta chains share one sample of origin, sequenced in a study of shared clonotypes between healthy human individuals. Libraries were prepared by immunoSEQ multiplex PCR; TCRdb keeps only in-frame clonotypes and omits some of them. The sample yields about 490,000 clones, about 84% seen once. The sample taken for sequencing was PBMCs. Every receptor here comes from a middle-aged woman in good health. Some clones in this sample may be carry-over from other donors' samples.

Worth noting for this clone: The sample has other DNA sequences that encode this CDR3 too. The rearrangement uses TRBV10-3 and TRBJ2-3, with D perhaps being TRBD1 or TRBD2 (5 bases each). The germline gives CDR1 ENHRY, CDR2 SYGVKD. The CDR3 runs to 15 residues. Trimming pared 6 bases from V and 2 bases from J, leaving 15 bases between. CDR3 bases: TGTGCCATCAGCGAAAGGGACGTTTCCACAGATACGCAGTATTTT. As protein: CAISERDVSTDTQYF.

A note on this clone: This probably arose from a read error, given a far larger clone one base away. Other DNA sequences in this specimen translate into the identical CDR3. The chain uses TRBV19 and TRBJ2-7; 13 nucleotides align to TRBD2. The germline gives CDR1 LNHDA, CDR2 SQIVND (reference sequence). The CDR3 extends over 16 amino acids. With V trimmed by 4 bases and J by 6 bases, 9 bases remained unmatched. Here the CDR3 DNA reads TGTGCCAGTAGTACCGGACTAGCGGGAGTACGGGTCGAGCAGTACTTC. Protein sequence: CASSTGLAGVRVEQYF.

This clone showed up just once. This sample includes further DNA sequences coding for the same CDR3. The CDR3 loop reads CASSPPNQETQYF. DNA of the CDR3: TGTGCCAGCTCACCACCGAACCAAGAGACCCAGTACTTC. V and J are TRBV18 and TRBJ2-5; no definite D call. Germline CDR1 KGHSH, CDR2 LQKENI. CDR3 length: 13 amino acids. Trimming cost V 0 bases and J 0 bases, with 2 bases left between them.

The chain recombines TRBV30 with TRBJ1-3, with TRBD1 matching 11 bases. The CDR3 runs 15 residues. V lost 5 bases and J lost 2; bases outside the gene matches: 5. Germline V gene sequence: CDR1 GTSNPN, CDR2 SVGIG (reference sequence). This chain's CDR3 is CAWGGQGVAGNTIYF. In DNA form, the CDR3 reads TGTGCCTGGGGGGGACAGGGGGTTGCTGGAAACACCATATATTTT.

In the case of this clone: A far more abundant clone sits one base away, making this likely a read error. The chain links TRBV4-1 to TRBJ2-4; D is uncertain. CDR1 is MGHRA and CDR2 is YSYEKL in the germline V gene. This CDR3 is built from 19 residues. V lost 1 base to trimming and J lost 8 bases, with 27 bases between them. Here the CDR3 reads CASSQGNRLVFSRADIQYF. The CDR3 coding sequence is TGCGCCAGCAGCCAAGGGAATAGGCTTGTCTTTAGCCGGGCGGACATTCAGTACTTC.

Of note for this clone: With only one base between it and a far larger clone, this is likely a read error. CDR3 nucleotide sequence: TGTGCCAGCAGTCTAGATATCAATCAGCCCCAGCATTTT. Amino acids: CASSLDINQPQHF. The chain recombines TRBV28 with TRBJ1-5; D not certain. CDR1 MDHEN and CDR2 SYDVKM come from the germline V gene. This CDR3 comprises 13 residues. V lost 5 bases and J 3 bases, leaving 8 bases between the germline ends.

Details on this clone: The sample has other DNA sequences that encode this CDR3 too. V usage is TRBV5-1 and J usage is TRBJ2-7; D is tentatively TRBD1 or TRBD2 (5 bases each). Germline loops: CDR1 SGHRS, CDR2 YFSETQ. There are 14 residues in the CDR3. The germline V and J ends were trimmed by 0 bases and 1 base, with 8 bases remaining between them. The CDR3 here is CASSLGDRSYEQYF. CDR3 in DNA: TGCGCCAGCAGCTTGGGGGACCGTTCCTACGAGCAGTACTTC.

This chain uses TRBV30 with TRBJ1-5; 8 bases are a match to TRBD1. The length of the CDR3 is 13 residues. Germline lookup yields CDR1 GTSNPN and CDR2 SVGIG (reference sequence). Trimming at V came to 5 bases and at J to 5 bases, leaving 5 bases not matched to a gene. The CDR3 spells CAWGDRWDQPQHF. Written as DNA, the CDR3 is TGTGCCTGGGGGGACAGGTGGGATCAGCCCCAGCATTTT.

The chain uses TRBV2 and TRBJ1-4; 8 nucleotides align to TRBD1. Trimming at V came to 3 bases and at J to 8 bases, leaving 11 bases not matched to a gene. CDR3 length equals 16 residues. CDR1 is SNHLY, CDR2 FYNNEI, per germline. CDR3 DNA: TGTGCCAGCAGTGAGGAACCGGGACAGGCCGGCGAAAAACTGTTTTTT. It specifies CASSEEPGQAGEKLFF.

V is TRBV25-1 and J is TRBJ2-1, with D hard to call. Trimming took off 5 bases at V and 6 bases at J, with 17 bases between the two ends. Looked up from germline, CDR1 is MGHDK and CDR2 is SYGVNS. There are 15 residues in the CDR3. CDR3 region: CASSPRDSRSNEQFF. The CDR3 DNA follows: TGTGCCAGCAGTCCCAGAGACTCCCGGAGCAATGAGCAGTTCTTC.

This chain uses TRBV2 with TRBJ2-1; 9 bases map to TRBD2. Trimming took 4 bases from V and 6 from J; bases not matched to a gene: 4. CDR1 and CDR2 (germline): SNHLY, FYNNEI. This CDR3 contains 14 residues. The CDR3 DNA sequence: TGTGCCAGCAGTGGAGGGACTAGCCTCAATGAGCAGTTCTTC. It encodes CASSGGTSLNEQFF.

The V and J genes are TRBV5-1 and TRBJ1-1, with 8 positions matching TRBD1. The V and J ends lost 0 bases and 2 bases, in that order; junction bases with no gene match: 6. This CDR3 contains 16 residues. The V gene's germline CDR1 is SGHRS and CDR2 YFSETQ. The CDR3 DNA reads TGCGCCAGCAGCTTGGCCGTAGGACAGGGCAACACTGAAGCTTTCTTT. It translates to CASSLAVGQGNTEAFF.

J is TRBJ2-3 and V is TRBV5-1; D remains ambiguous. The CDR3 totals 16 residues. The V and J ends lost 1 base and 2 bases respectively, with 14 bases between them. Germline V CDR1 and CDR2: SGHRS, YFSETQ. The chain's CDR3 is CASSLSLSSYTDTQYF. The CDR3 DNA follows: TGCGCCAGCAGCTTGTCCCTGAGTAGCTACACAGATACGCAGTATTTT.

This clone occurred a few times. The chain joins TRBV30 to TRBJ2-3; no reliable D call. CDR3 length: 14 residues. Per the germline V gene, CDR1 is GTSNPN and CDR2 is SVGIG (reference sequence). Trimming shortened V by 7 bases and J by 1 base, and 15 bases separated the two germline ends. CDR3 sequence reads: CASTWGKGTDTQYF. As DNA, the CDR3 is TGTGCCTCCACCTGGGGAAAGGGCACAGATACGCAGTATTTT.

Worth noting for this clone: This likely reflects a read error, since a far larger clone is one base away. Other DNA sequences of this sample code for an identical CDR3. The chain joins TRBV5-6 to TRBJ2-2; the D gene is possibly TRBD1 (5 bases). The CDR3 is 16 residues long. Looked up from germline, CDR1 is SGHDT and CDR2 is YYEEEE. CDR3 bases: TGTGCTAGCAGCCGCCTAACAGCCAGGGACACCGGGGAGCTGTTTTTT. Translation gives CASSRLTARDTGELFF.

V is TRBV2 and J is TRBJ2-4; D possibly corresponds to TRBD2 (7 bases). V dropped 7 bases and J dropped 2 bases, with 15 bases sitting between them. Germline CDR1 SNHLY, CDR2 FYNNEI. This CDR3 is 15 amino acids long. The DNA for the CDR3 is TGTGCCAGCAAGGGGGGGCGGGTGACCAAAAACATTCAGTACTTC. Translating it yields CASKGGRVTKNIQYF.

Details on this clone: A far larger clone is only one base removed, so a read error is likely. The sample carries other DNA sequences with the same CDR3. The genes are TRBV18 and TRBJ2-1; D uncertain. The CDR3 loop spans 16 amino acids. CDR1 is KGHSH, CDR2 LQKENI, per germline. The CDR3 loop is CASSPLATSTYNEQFF. CDR3 sequence (DNA): TGTGCTAGCTCACCACTCGCGACGTCTACCTACAATGAGCAGTTCTTC.

The rearrangement links TRBV2 to TRBJ2-7, with 8 bases fitting TRBD1. V shed 5 bases, J shed 4 bases, and the junction held 13 bases outside the gene matches. The CDR3 runs to 16 residues. CDR1 SNHLY and CDR2 FYNNEI come from the germline V gene. The CDR3 reads CASSFTLTGANYEQYF. The DNA for the CDR3 is TGTGCCAGCAGTTTCACTTTGACAGGGGCGAATTACGAGCAGTACTTC.